The T cell receptor (beta chain) under discussion was sequenced for a study of control samples from healthy donors and cancer patients. Using immunoSEQ multiplex PCR, the repertoire was profiled, and TCRdb retains in-frame clones only, with some absent. The table records 130,000 or so clones, approximately 89% of them present only once. The CDR3 is 16 residues long. CDR1 SGHRS and CDR2 YFSETQ come from the germline V gene. Trimming pared 4 bases from V and 0 bases from J, leaving 11 bases between. The source material was PBMCs. This chain joins TRBV5-1 and TRBJ1-6; possibly TRBD1 for D (5 bases). The sequence came from a man aged 50 to 59 with head and neck cancer. The CDR3 bases are TGCGCCAGCAGCCCGGGGACTAGCTCCTATAATTCACCCCTCCACTTT. It yields the protein CASSPGTSSYNSPLHF.